This T cell receptor beta chain was captured in a study of T cell responses to AZD1222 COVID-19 vaccine. Study at large: Second-dose intervals near 4 or 12 weeks were combined.

Details on this clone: The antigen is not known.

TCRdb's copy holds only in-frame clones and misses some; the assay was immunoSEQ multiplex PCR. Counted here are 90,000 to 150,000 clones, roughly 84% occurring once; the ten biggest clones make up about 1.2%. Whole-study findings and limits: Clonal diversity was possibly underestimated, and white British individuals and females predominated among donors. Within unmutated variant regions lay the reported targets of nearly half of spike-specific TCRs. When two AZD1222 doses had been given, Spike-specific TCR breadth and depth rose.

The sequenced sample was peripheral blood, obtained on day 0 of AZD1222 vaccination. This receptor was identified in an adult in good health.

The CDR3, as DNA: TGTGCCAGCAGCCATATAGGGTCAGAGACCCAGTACTTC. Its protein is CASSHIGSETQYF. The chain is built from TRBV14 and TRBJ2-5, with D uncertain. Germline CDR1 and CDR2: SGHDN and FVKESK. V lost 3 bases to trimming and J lost 4 bases, with 9 bases between them. CDR3 length: 13 amino acids.